The clone carrying this TCR beta chain occurred a few times. Antigen specificity is unknown. The data stem from a study of T cell repertoires in cytomegalovirus infection. On the study more broadly: Indications came from public TCR beta signatures; they pointed to CMV infection and to a matching HLA type.

TCRdb analysed the reads with MiXCR anew, one entry per CDR3 protein. The sample has 400,000 to 600,000 distinct CDR3 sequences, roughly 43% seen once. The specimen comprised cultured PBMCs, sampled from culture after CMV antigen stimulation. This sequence was found in a human donor in good health (CMV status not recorded). Some clones in this sample may be carry-over from other donors' samples.

For the CDR3, the DNA is TGCGCCAGCAGCCAGACAGGTCAGGGGGTAATCGGAGAGCTGTTTTTT. Amino acid sequence: CASSQTGQGVIGELFF. The chain carries TRBV4-1 and TRBJ2-2, with 7 bases matching TRBD1. The CDR3 is 16 amino acids. Trimming cost V 3 bases and J 11 bases; bases outside gene matches: 15. CDR1 and CDR2 from the germline V gene are MGHRA and YSYEKL.